The T cell receptor beta chain described here comes from a study of STAT3 mutations in large granular lymphocyte leukemia. This clone turned up a few times. Its specificity is not known. This CDR3 has 15 residues. The study's findings and limits: Sampling intervals varied between patients and samples. At least one immunodominant TCR beta clonotype appeared in every T-cell large granular lymphocyte leukemia patient. TCR clonotype switching after therapy occurred in about 30% of the 18 patients. Suggested: STAT3 mutation was not the ancestral event for these clonal expansions.

Each sample's TCRbeta library yielded on average about 41,000 productive templates. Sequencing used immunoSEQ multiplex PCR; TCRdb keeps in-frame clones, though not all of them. The table lists some 37,000 clones, more than 70% of them singletons. This sequence was found in a human donor with T large granular lymphocyte leukemia. Some clones in this sample may be carry-over from other donors' samples. The specimen was PBMCs. The chain has TRBV21-1 and TRBJ2-5; the table's D call, TRBD2, has no DNA check behind it. TRBV21-1 is annotated as a pseudogene. The CDR3 loop reads CASSAGSRYQETQYF. As DNA, the CDR3 is TGTGCCAGCAGCGCCGGGTCAAGGTACCAAGAGACCCAGTACTTC.